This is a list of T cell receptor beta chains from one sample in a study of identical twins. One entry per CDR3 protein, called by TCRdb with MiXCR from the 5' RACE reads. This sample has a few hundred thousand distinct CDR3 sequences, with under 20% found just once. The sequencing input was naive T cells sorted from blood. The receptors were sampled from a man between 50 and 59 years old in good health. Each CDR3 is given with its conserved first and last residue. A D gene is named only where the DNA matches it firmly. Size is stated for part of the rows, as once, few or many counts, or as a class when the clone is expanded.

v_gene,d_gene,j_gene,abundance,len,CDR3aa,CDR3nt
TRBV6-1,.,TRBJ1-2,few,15,CASSEGTASYYGYTF,TGTGCCAGCAGTGAAGGGACAGCGTCCTACTATGGCTACACCTTC
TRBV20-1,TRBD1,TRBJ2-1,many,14,CSARQGAAYNEQFF,TGCAGTGCTAGGCAGGGGGCAGCCTACAATGAGCAGTTCTTC
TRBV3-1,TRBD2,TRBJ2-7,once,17,CASSRARTSGDSYEQYF,TGTGCCAGCAGCCGTGCGAGGACTAGCGGGGACTCCTACGAGCAGTACTTC
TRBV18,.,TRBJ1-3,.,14,CASSPQGLADTIYF,TGTGCCAGCTCACCACAGGGTTTAGCGGACACCATATATTTT
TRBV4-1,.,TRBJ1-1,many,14,CASSHPTRDFEAFF,TGCGCCAGCAGCCATCCAACCAGGGATTTTGAAGCTTTCTTT
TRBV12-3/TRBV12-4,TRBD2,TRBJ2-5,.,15,CASSLAGGRAETQYF,TGTGCCAGCAGTCTAGCGGGGGGCCGGGCGGAGACCCAGTACTTC
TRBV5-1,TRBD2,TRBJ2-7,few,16,CASSSLAGESSYEQYF,TGCGCCAGCAGCTCTTTAGCGGGGGAGAGCTCCTACGAGCAGTACTTC
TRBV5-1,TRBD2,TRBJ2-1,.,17,CASSLAVAGGAYYEQFF,TGCGCCAGCAGCTTGGCTGTGGCGGGGGGGGCTTACTATGAGCAGTTCTTC
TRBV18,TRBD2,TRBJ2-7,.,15,CASSPPSSGGHEQYF,TGTGCCAGCTCACCACCGTCTAGCGGGGGCCACGAGCAGTACTTC
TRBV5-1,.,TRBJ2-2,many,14,CASSLQVLSGELFF,TGCGCCAGCAGCCTACAAGTTTTGTCCGGGGAGCTGTTTTTT
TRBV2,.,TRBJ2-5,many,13,CASSEGFVETQYF,TGTGCCAGCAGTGAAGGATTCGTAGAGACCCAGTACTTC
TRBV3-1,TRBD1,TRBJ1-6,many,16,CASSLSRGPDNSPLHF,TGTGCCAGCAGCCTTTCAAGGGGGCCCGATAATTCACCCCTCCACTTT
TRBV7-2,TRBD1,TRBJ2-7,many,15,CASSLMGQGSYEQYF,TGTGCCAGCAGCTTAATGGGACAGGGTTCCTACGAGCAGTACTTC
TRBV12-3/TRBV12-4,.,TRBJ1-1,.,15,CASSLAGGPNTEAFF,TGTGCCAGCAGTTTGGCGGGGGGCCCAAACACTGAAGCTTTCTTT
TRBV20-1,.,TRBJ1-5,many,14,CSARELKGNQPQHF,TGCAGTGCTAGAGAGTTAAAGGGCAATCAGCCCCAGCATTTT
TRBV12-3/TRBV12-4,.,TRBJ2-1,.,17,CASSLWFGPGTGNEQFF,TGTGCCAGCAGTTTATGGTTTGGGCCAGGAACGGGCAATGAGCAGTTCTTC
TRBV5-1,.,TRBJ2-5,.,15,CASSLTRANQETQYF,TGCGCCAGCAGCTTGACCCGGGCGAACCAAGAGACCCAGTACTTC
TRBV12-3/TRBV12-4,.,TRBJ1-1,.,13,CASSLVVPPEAFF,TGTGCCAGCAGTTTAGTTGTCCCGCCCGAAGCTTTCTTT
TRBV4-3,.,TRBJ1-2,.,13,CASSQVKGRGYTF,TGCGCCAGCAGCCAAGTGAAGGGCCGTGGCTACACCTTC
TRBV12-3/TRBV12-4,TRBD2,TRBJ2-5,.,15,CASSWGGGPRETQYF,TGTGCCAGCAGTTGGGGGGGAGGGCCCCGAGAGACCCAGTACTTC